These 22 T cell receptor beta chains were all obtained from the same sample, sequenced in a study of post-analysis software for immune sequencing data. For these receptors, no antigen is known. Unique molecular identifiers were carried by the TCR beta cDNA libraries. TCRdb re-called the PCR reads with MiXCR, one entry per CDR3 protein. The sample holds about 770,000 distinct CDR3 sequences; more than 45% are singletons and the top ten take 4.9%. General study results and limits: When patients were compared with controls, 5 or 6 TRBV segments were more frequent, TRBV5-6, TRBV5-1 and TRBV20-1 among them.

The specimen was blood. The receptor source for this set is a girl under 18 with multiple sclerosis.

The chain couples TRBV18 to TRBJ1-1, with 9 nucleotides matching TRBD1. The CDR3 totals 14 residues. The V and J ends lost 5 bases and 4 bases, in that order; junction bases with no gene match: 5. The V gene's germline CDR1 is KGHSH and CDR2 LQKENI. The CDR3 loop is CASSTRQGGTEAFF. The DNA for the CDR3 is TGTGCCAGCTCAACAAGACAGGGGGGCACTGAAGCTTTCTTT.

This clonotype was detected a few times. The genes are TRBV20-1 and TRBJ2-3, with D perhaps TRBD2 (6 bases). CDR3 length: 18 residues. Trimming took off 0 bases at V and 0 bases at J, with 19 bases between the two ends. CDR1 DFQATT and CDR2 SNEGSKA come from the germline V gene (reference sequence). The CDR3 bases are TGCAGTGCTAGAGATTGGGGTAGCGGAACCAAGAGCACAGATACGCAGTATTTT. Translated: CSARDWGSGTKSTDTQYF.

In its sample, this clonotype was seen a few times. V gene TRBV20-1 combines with J gene TRBJ1-4; D is perhaps TRBD1 (6 bases). This CDR3 is 14 amino acids long. V was cut by 2 bases and J by 7 bases, with 14 bases left in between. The germline V gene has CDR1 DFQATT and CDR2 SNEGSKA (reference sequence). The CDR3 protein is CSARPSQGGEKLFF. As DNA, the CDR3 is TGCAGTGCTAGACCCTCACAGGGAGGTGAAAAACTGTTTTTT.

This chain links TRBV20-1 with TRBJ1-2, with TRBD1 matching over 8 bases. Germline-derived CDR1 and CDR2 are DFQATT and SNEGSKA (reference sequence). This CDR3 has 14 residues. Trimming removed 2 bases from V and 8 bases from J; junction bases left unmatched: 10. DNA for the CDR3: TGCAGTGCTAGAATATTGGGACAGGCGGGAGGCTACACCTTC. Amino acids: CSARILGQAGGYTF.

This sequence joins TRBV20-1 and TRBJ1-5; D not resolved. Germline values: CDR1 DFQATT, CDR2 SNEGSKA (reference sequence). With 3 bases removed from V and 4 bases from J, the gap between germline ends came to 7 bases. CDR3 length: 12 amino acids. The CDR3 spells CSASRTNQPQHF. Written as DNA, the CDR3 is TGCAGTGCTAGTCGCACGAATCAGCCCCAGCATTTT.

This rearrangement joins TRBV6-2 or TRBV6-3 to TRBJ2-7, with 10 bases fitting TRBD1. V trimming: 6 bases; J trimming: 5 bases; junction bases outside the gene matches: 10. The CDR3 spans 15 residues. Germline loops: CDR1 MNHEY, CDR2 SVGEGT. The CDR3 protein is CASRDLGTGDHEQYF. Written as DNA, the CDR3 is TGTGCCAGCAGGGACCTGGGGACAGGGGACCACGAGCAGTACTTC.

This chain joins TRBV4-3 and TRBJ2-1; the D gene is possibly TRBD1 (5 bases). The CDR3 spans 16 residues. Germline values: CDR1 LGHNA, CDR2 YSLEER. Trimming removed 0 bases from V and 3 bases from J, with 12 bases in between. CDR3 DNA: TGCGCCAGCAGCCAAGATCCCAGGGCAGGCTACAATGAGCAGTTCTTC. It is translated as CASSQDPRAGYNEQFF.

This chain connects TRBV7-2 to TRBJ2-5, with TRBD2 as a possible D gene (5 bases). The V end lost 6 bases, the J end lost 11 bases, and 16 bases lay between the germline ends. CDR3 length equals 12 residues. Germline CDR1 reads SGHTA; CDR2 reads FQGNSA. CDR3 in amino acids: CASRNEGLGQYF. Here the CDR3 DNA reads TGTGCCAGCAGGAACGAGGGTTTGGGGCAGTACTTC.

DNA of the CDR3: TGTGCCACCAGCAGAGGCTCTGGGAGCGGAGAGACCCAGTACTTC. This encodes CATSRGSGSGETQYF. This chain links TRBV15 with TRBJ2-5; the D gene is possibly TRBD2 (5 bases). CDR1 and CDR2 (germline): LNHNV, YYDKDF (reference sequence). The CDR3 covers 15 residues. Between the trimmed V and J ends, which lost 1 base and 4 bases, there was a span of 13 bases. The full variable domain, with the rest looked up from reference TRBV15 and TRBJ2-5, is DAMVIQNPRYQVTQFGKPVTLSCSQTLNHNVMYWYQQKSSQAPKLLFHYYDKDFNNEADTPDNFQSRRPNTSFCFLDIRSPGLGDTAMYLCATSRGSGSGETQYFGPGTRLLVL.

J is TRBJ2-1 and V is TRBV7-3; 10 bases match TRBD2. Germline CDR1 is SGHTA and CDR2 is FQGTGA. V dropped 2 bases and J dropped 9; count of bases not matched to a gene: 13. CDR3 length: 17 amino acids. CDR3 nucleotide sequence: TGTGCCAGCAGCTTATCCCCCGGGCCTAGCGGGAGTAGTGAGCAGTTCTTC. It translates to CASSLSPGPSGSSEQFF.

The genes are TRBV20-1 and TRBJ1-1; D perhaps matches TRBD1 (6 bases). The V gene's germline CDR1 is DFQATT and CDR2 SNEGSKA (reference sequence). Trimming pared 1 base from V and 2 bases from J, leaving 11 bases between. The CDR3 length is 14 residues. Written as DNA, the CDR3 is TGCAGTGCTAGAGGAGGACAGACCAACACTGAAGCTTTCTTT. This gives the protein CSARGGQTNTEAFF.

CDR3 protein: CSARGFLQGNQPQHF. The DNA for the CDR3 is TGCAGTGCTAGAGGTTTTTTACAGGGAAATCAGCCCCAGCATTTT. J is TRBJ1-5 and V is TRBV20-1, with D perhaps matching TRBD1 (6 bases). V dropped 1 base and J dropped 4 bases, with 14 bases sitting between them. This CDR3 spans 15 amino acids. Germline V lookup: CDR1 DFQATT, CDR2 SNEGSKA (reference sequence).

The chain recombines TRBV27 with TRBJ2-7; D gene ambiguous. The germline V gene has CDR1 MNHEY and CDR2 SMNVEV (reference sequence). V lost 5 bases to trimming and J lost 5 bases, with 10 bases between them. The CDR3 contains 12 residues. This chain's CDR3 is CASSARADEQYF. DNA for the CDR3: TGTGCCAGCAGTGCCCGGGCAGACGAGCAGTACTTC.

This clonotype was counted between two and nine times. The chain uses TRBV20-1 and TRBJ2-1, with TRBD2 as a possible D gene (6 bases). Trimming removed 7 bases from V and 5 bases from J, with 12 bases in between. Germline V CDR1 and CDR2: DFQATT, SNEGSKA (reference sequence). CDR3 length equals 12 residues. CDR3 coding DNA: TGCAGTGGGGCTAGCGAACACAATGAGCAGTTCTTC. Translated: CSGASEHNEQFF.

The chain couples TRBV5-1 to TRBJ2-3, with D perhaps assigned TRBD1 or TRBD2 (5 bases each). The ends were cut back, 2 bases at V and 0 bases at J, with 13 bases in the middle. Looked up from germline, CDR1 is SGHRS and CDR2 is YFSETQ. The CDR3 extends over 16 amino acids. CDR3 sequence: CASSFWDGLSTDTQYF. The CDR3 DNA is TGCGCCAGCAGCTTCTGGGACGGACTTAGCACAGATACGCAGTATTTT.

Concerning this clonotype itself: Possible read error: a much larger clone is one base away. The V and J genes are TRBV20-1 and TRBJ1-2; D possibly corresponds to TRBD1 (6 bases). The germline V gene has CDR1 DFQATT and CDR2 SNEGSKA (reference sequence). The CDR3 totals 13 residues. The CDR3 nucleotides are TGCAGAGCTCCTGGGGGGGGCTACTATGGCTACACCTTC. It yields the protein CRAPGGGYYGYTF.

The chain couples TRBV20-1 to TRBJ1-2; no definite D call. The CDR3 contains 14 residues. V lost 1 base to trimming and J lost 4 bases, with 13 bases between them. CDR1 and CDR2 (germline): DFQATT, SNEGSKA (reference sequence). The CDR3 bases are TGCAGTGCTAGAGTGCCAGAAACACTCTATGGCTACACCTTC. Protein sequence: CSARVPETLYGYTF.

The chain couples TRBV4-3 to TRBJ2-1, with D maybe TRBD2 (6 bases). Trimming pared 3 bases from V and 8 bases from J, leaving 14 bases between. Germline values: CDR1 LGHNA, CDR2 YSLEER. There are 14 residues in the CDR3. The CDR3 here is CASSQAGPEDEQFF. CDR3 bases: TGCGCCAGCAGCCAGGCGGGACCCGAGGATGAGCAGTTCTTC.

The genes are TRBV7-9 and TRBJ1-6; D call uncertain. CDR3 size: 14 residues. Germline lookup yields CDR1 SEHNR and CDR2 FQNEAQ (reference sequence). Trimming shortened V by 5 bases and J by 8 bases, and 13 bases separated the two germline ends. The CDR3 is CASSAAGLYSPLHF. The CDR3 DNA follows: TGTGCCAGCAGCGCGGCCGGGCTATATTCACCCCTCCACTTT.

Concerning this clonotype: At one of its ends the junction is not consistent with the germline gene, which may arise from a read error. V gene TRBV28 combines with J gene TRBJ2-3; the D is unclear. Germline CDR1 MDHEN, CDR2 SYDVKM. The CDR3 has 13 residues. As DNA, the CDR3 is TGTGTCAGCAGTCCCCCAGCCGTCGATACGCAGTATTTT. This encodes CVSSPPAVDTQYF. Supplemented by reference TRBV28 and TRBJ2-3, the full variable domain reads DVKVTQSSRYLVKRTGEKVFLECVQDMDHENMFWYRQDPGLGLRLIYFSYDVKMKEKGDIPEGYSVSREKKERFSLILESASTNQTSMYLCVSSPPAVDTQYFGPGTRLTVL.

This clonotype was detected a few times. The chain has TRBV10-3 and TRBJ2-2; 9 nucleotides align to TRBD1. This CDR3 contains 15 residues. Germline CDR1 and CDR2: ENHRY and SYGVKD. Unmatched junction bases numbered 7, after V lost 6 bases and J lost 5 bases. The CDR3 DNA reads TGTGCCATCAGCCTGGGACAGGGAACGACCGGGGAGCTGTTTTTT. It yields the protein CAISLGQGTTGELFF.

This clonotype was counted between two and nine times. The chain combines TRBV6-5 with TRBJ2-3; no firm D call. This CDR3 contains 13 residues. V gave up 8 bases and J gave up 4 bases, with 13 bases separating them. CDR1 MNHEY and CDR2 SVGAGI come from the germline V gene. DNA of the CDR3: TGTGCCAGCCAATCGAGACCCCCAGATACGCAGTATTTT. It encodes CASQSRPPDTQYF.